This T cell receptor (beta chain) was recorded in a study of cytomegalovirus exposure and HLA in healthy donors. General study points: Most TCR sequences showed up rarely, but some public TCRs showed up in many donors.

V lost 7 bases and J lost 3, with 18 bases in between. The germline V gene has CDR1 MDHEN and CDR2 SYDVKM. The CDR3 has 15 residues. Note on this clone: What it binds is unknown.

In the PCR, 60 Vbeta and 13 Jbeta primers were used. The repertoire was sequenced with immunoSEQ multiplex PCR; TCRdb's copy has only in-frame clones and lacks some. The sample contains approximately 160,000 clones, about 76% of which appear only once. The V and J genes are TRBV28 and TRBJ1-2; no clear D. Sample: PBMCs. This clonotype was obtained from a woman between 40 and 55 years old in good health and CMV-seropositive. CDR3 nucleotide sequence: TGTGCCAGCACCTCCCTACCGGGGTGGGACTATGGCTACACCTTC. Residues: CASTSLPGWDYGYTF.